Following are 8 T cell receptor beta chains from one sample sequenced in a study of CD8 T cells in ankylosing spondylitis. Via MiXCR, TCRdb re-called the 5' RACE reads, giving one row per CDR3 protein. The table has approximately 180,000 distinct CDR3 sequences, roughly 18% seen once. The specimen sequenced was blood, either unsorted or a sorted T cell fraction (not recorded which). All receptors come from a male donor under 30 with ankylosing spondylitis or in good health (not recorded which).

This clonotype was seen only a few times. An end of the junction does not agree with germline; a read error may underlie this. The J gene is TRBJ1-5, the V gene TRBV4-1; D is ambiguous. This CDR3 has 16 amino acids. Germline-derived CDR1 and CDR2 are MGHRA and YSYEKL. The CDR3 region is CASRQEAPNSNQPQHF. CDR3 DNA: TGCGCCAGCAGACAAGAGGCCCCGAATAGCAATCAGCCCCAGCATTTT.

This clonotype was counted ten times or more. The CDR3: CASGAVDLEAFF. The DNA of the CDR3 is TGTGCCAGCGGGGCAGTGGATCTTGAAGCTTTCTTT. V gene TRBV28 combines with J gene TRBJ1-1; D might be TRBD1 (5 bases). V lost 8 bases and J 7 bases, leaving 14 bases between the germline ends. The length of the CDR3 is 12 residues. CDR1 MDHEN and CDR2 SYDVKM come from the germline V gene. The complete variable domain, with remaining parts taken from reference TRBV28 and TRBJ1-1, reads DVKVTQSSRYLVKRTGEKVFLECVQDMDHENMFWYRQDPGLGLRLIYFSYDVKMKEKGDIPEGYSVSREKKERFSLILESASTNQTSMYLCASGAVDLEAFFGQGTRLTVV.

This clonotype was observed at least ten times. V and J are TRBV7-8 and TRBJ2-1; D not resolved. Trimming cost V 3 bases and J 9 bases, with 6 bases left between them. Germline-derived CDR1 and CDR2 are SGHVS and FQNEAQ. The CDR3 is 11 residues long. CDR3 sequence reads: CASSFQSEQFF. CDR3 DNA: TGTGCCAGCAGCTTCCAGAGTGAGCAGTTCTTC.

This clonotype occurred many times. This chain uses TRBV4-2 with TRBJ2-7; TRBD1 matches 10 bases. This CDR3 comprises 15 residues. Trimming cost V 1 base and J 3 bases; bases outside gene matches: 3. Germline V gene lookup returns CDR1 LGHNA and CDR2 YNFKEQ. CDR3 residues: CASSQGRTGGYEQYF. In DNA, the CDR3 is TGTGCCAGCAGCCAAGGGAGGACAGGGGGCTACGAGCAGTACTTC.

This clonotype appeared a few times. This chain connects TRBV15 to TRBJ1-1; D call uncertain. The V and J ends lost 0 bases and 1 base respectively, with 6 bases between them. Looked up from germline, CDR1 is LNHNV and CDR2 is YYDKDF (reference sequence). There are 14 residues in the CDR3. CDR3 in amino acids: CATSRDLGNTEAFF. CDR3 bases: TGTGCCACCAGCAGAGATCTTGGGAACACTGAAGCTTTCTTT. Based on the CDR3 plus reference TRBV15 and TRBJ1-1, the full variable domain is DAMVIQNPRYQVTQFGKPVTLSCSQTLNHNVMYWYQQKSSQAPKLLFHYYDKDFNNEADTPDNFQSRRPNTSFCFLDIRSPGLGDTAMYLCATSRDLGNTEAFFGQGTRLTVV.

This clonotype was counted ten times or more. CDR3 sequence: CASKLAGFYGYTF. For the CDR3, the DNA is TGTGCCAGCAAGTTGGCAGGATTCTATGGCTACACCTTC. The J gene is TRBJ1-2, the V gene TRBV12-3 or TRBV12-4; unclear D gene. The CDR3 loop spans 13 amino acids. Trimming left V 7 bases short and J 4 bases short, with 13 bases between.

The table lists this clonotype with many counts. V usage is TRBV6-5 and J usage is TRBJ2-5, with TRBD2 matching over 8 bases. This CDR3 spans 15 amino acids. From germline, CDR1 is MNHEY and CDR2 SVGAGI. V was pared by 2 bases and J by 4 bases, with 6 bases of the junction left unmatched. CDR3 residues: CASSYGRSGRETQYF. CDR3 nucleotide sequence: TGTGCCAGCAGTTACGGGAGGAGCGGGAGAGAGACCCAGTACTTC.

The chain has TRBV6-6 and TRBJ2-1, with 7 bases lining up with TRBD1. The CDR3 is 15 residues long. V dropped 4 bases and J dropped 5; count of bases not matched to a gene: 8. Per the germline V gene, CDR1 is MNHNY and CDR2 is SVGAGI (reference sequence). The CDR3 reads CASSSRQGLNNEQFF. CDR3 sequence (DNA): TGTGCCAGCAGTTCTCGACAGGGCCTTAACAATGAGCAGTTCTTC.